The 13 T cell receptor beta chains below were found in one sample sequenced in a study of control samples from healthy donors and cancer patients. The repertoire was sequenced with immunoSEQ multiplex PCR; TCRdb's copy has only in-frame clones and lacks some. The table records roughly 86,000 clones, 91% of them present only once. Sequenced material: blood. These receptors all come from a man aged 25-45 years in good health.

V and J are TRBV19 and TRBJ1-4, with TRBD1 identical over 7 bases. V trimming: 4 bases; J trimming: 7 bases; junction bases outside the gene matches: 6. In germline, CDR1 is LNHDA, CDR2 SQIVND (reference sequence). CDR3 length: 14 amino acids. CDR3 nucleotides: TGTGCCAGTAGTAGGGACAGCGCTCTTGAAAAACTGTTTTTT. The encoded protein is CASSRDSALEKLFF. Supplemented by reference TRBV19 and TRBJ1-4, the full variable domain reads DGGITQSPKYLFRKEGQNVTLSCEQNLNHDAMYWYRQDPGQGLRLIYYSQIVNDFQKGDIAEGYSVSREKKESFPLTVTSAQKNPTAFYLCASSRDSALEKLFFGSGTQLSVL.

The chain links TRBV7-6 to TRBJ2-5; D is undetermined. The length of the CDR3 is 17 residues. V was cut by 2 bases and J by 3 bases, with 19 bases left in between. Germline V CDR1 and CDR2: SGHVS, FNYEAQ. CDR3: CASSLRKVVREEETQYF. The DNA for the CDR3 is TGTGCCAGCAGCTTAAGAAAAGTGGTCAGAGAAGAAGAGACCCAGTACTTC.

The count of this clone is one. The gene calls are TRBV27 and TRBJ1-5, with 7 bases aligning to TRBD1. The CDR3 has 15 amino acids. With V trimmed by 5 bases and J by 6 bases, 10 bases remained unmatched. Germline values: CDR1 MNHEY, CDR2 SMNVEV (reference sequence). The CDR3 reads CASSPRQGTAQPQHF. In DNA form, the CDR3 reads TGTGCCAGCAGTCCCCGACAGGGTACGGCTCAGCCCCAGCATTTT.

The V call is TRBV3-1 (or the pseudogene TRBV3-2), the J call TRBJ2-2; TRBD1 aligns across 7 bases. Trimming at V came to 6 bases and at J to 5 bases, leaving 9 bases not matched to a gene. Germline V gene data show CDR1 as LGHDT and CDR2 as YNNKEL (reference sequence). This CDR3 comprises 15 residues. The CDR3 coding sequence is TGTGCCAGCAGTAGGGGGCCGTGGGGGACCGGGGAGCTGTTTTTT. It is translated as CASSRGPWGTGELFF.

The rearrangement joins TRBV7-2 to TRBJ2-7; tentative D call: TRBD2 (6 bases). The length of the CDR3 is 16 residues. Germline V lookup: CDR1 SGHTA, CDR2 FQGNSA. Trimming took off 2 bases at V and 2 bases at J, with 16 bases between the two ends. The CDR3 sequence is CASSLSSGRSTYEQYF. The CDR3 nucleotides read TGTGCCAGCAGCTTAAGCAGCGGGCGGAGCACCTACGAGCAGTACTTC.

The table lists this clone with a count of one. This chain uses TRBV19 with TRBJ2-6, with D uncertain. CDR3 size: 17 residues. Germline V gene lookup returns CDR1 LNHDA and CDR2 SQIVND (reference sequence). V lost 5 bases and J lost 2, with 16 bases in between. Here the CDR3 reads CASSPPARATGANVLTF. The DNA of the CDR3 is TGTGCCAGTAGTCCCCCGGCTAGGGCCACTGGGGCCAACGTCCTGACTTTC.

As regards this clone: In the same sample, other DNA sequences code for this CDR3. The chain links TRBV11-3 to TRBJ2-2, with 8 bases that match TRBD2. The V and J ends lost 1 base and 4 bases, in that order; junction bases with no gene match: 5. The CDR3 is 16 amino acids. Per the germline V gene, CDR1 is SGHNT and CDR2 is YENEEA. The CDR3 sequence: CASSLGGAGGTGELFF. CDR3 in DNA: TGTGCCAGCAGCTTAGGCGGGGCGGGGGGCACCGGGGAGCTGTTTTTT.

The chain combines TRBV28 with TRBJ1-3, with D perhaps matching TRBD1 (5 bases). Deletions cut 3 bases from V and 3 bases from J, with 9 bases between. Looked up from germline, CDR1 is MDHEN and CDR2 is SYDVKM. This CDR3 region has 14 residues. CDR3 region: CASSLRGLGNTIYF. The CDR3 bases are TGTGCCAGCAGTTTGAGGGGCCTTGGAAACACCATATATTTT.

The chain has TRBV18 and TRBJ1-2, with TRBD1 as a possible D gene (6 bases). This CDR3 has 16 amino acids. The ends were cut back, 1 base at V and 6 bases at J, with 18 bases in the middle. Germline V gives CDR1 KGHSH, CDR2 LQKENI. The CDR3 loop reads CASSPQASDTGNGYTF. CDR3 DNA sequence: TGTGCCAGCTCACCACAAGCCTCGGATACAGGGAATGGCTACACCTTC.

The genes are TRBV13 and TRBJ2-1, with 7 bases identical to TRBD2. CDR1 is PRHDT, CDR2 FYEKMQ, per germline (reference sequence). The junction had 15 bases not matched to a gene; V was cut back by 5 bases and J by 8 bases. CDR3 length: 16 amino acids. The DNA of the CDR3 is TGTGCCAGCAGCCCGCCGGGTGTGCGGGAGTTATATGAGCAGTTCTTC. This codes for CASSPPGVRELYEQFF. Variable domain in full (rest from reference TRBV13 and TRBJ2-1): AAGVIQSPRHLIKEKRETATLKCYPIPRHDTVYWYQQGPGQDPQFLISFYEKMQSDKGSIPDRFSAQQFSDYHSELNMSSLELGDSALYFCASSPPGVRELYEQFFGPGTRLTVL.

The gene calls are TRBV7-9 and TRBJ2-7, with 7 bases that match TRBD1. Germline V gene sequence: CDR1 SEHNR, CDR2 FQNEAQ (reference sequence). The CDR3 sequence is 15 residues long. The trim removed 5 bases at V and 0 bases at J, leaving 7 bases unmatched. Here the CDR3 reads CASSPYRDSSYEQYF. The CDR3 DNA reads TGTGCCAGCAGCCCATACCGGGACAGCTCCTACGAGCAGTACTTC.

V is TRBV7-9 and J is TRBJ1-5; 7 bases are shared with TRBD1. V shed 5 bases, J shed 0 bases, and the junction held 4 bases outside the gene matches. CDR1 is SEHNR, CDR2 FQNEAQ, per germline (reference sequence). The CDR3 sequence is 15 residues long. As DNA, the CDR3 is TGTGCCAGCAGCGCGACAGGGTATAGCAATCAGCCCCAGCATTTT. It encodes CASSATGYSNQPQHF.

This clone was seen only once. The chain has TRBV19 and TRBJ2-6; D unresolved. CDR1 is LNHDA and CDR2 is SQIVND in the germline V gene (reference sequence). The V end lost 2 bases, the J end lost 4 bases, and 12 bases lay between the germline ends. The CDR3 loop spans 16 amino acids. CDR3 bases: TGTGCCAGTAGTATACCGCGGAGTAGAGGGGCCAACGTCCTGACTTTC. Amino acids: CASSIPRSRGANVLTF.